These T cell receptor beta chains were read from a single sample in a study of blood T cell repertoires in COVID-19. The repertoire was sequenced with immunoSEQ multiplex PCR; TCRdb's copy has only in-frame clones and lacks some. The table lists approximately 97,000 clones, over 85% of them singletons. Sequencing used peripheral blood. The receptor set was obtained from a woman in her 50s with COVID-19, enrolled during active disease. Each CDR3 is given with its conserved first and last residue.

v_gene	j_gene	CDR3aa
TRBV7-6	TRBJ1-2	CASSAGNPFGVLGNGYTF
TRBV28	TRBJ2-7	CASSPDRGWSEQYF
TRBV28	TRBJ1-5	CASSLRGSGQPQHF
TRBV23-1	TRBJ2-1	CASSPGFKYGSGEHEQFF
TRBV21-1	TRBJ1-3	CASSKVGDSSGNTIYF
TRBV6-5	TRBJ2-7	CASRGQGASPYEQYF
TRBV3-1/TRBV3-2	TRBJ1-2	CASSQGKGEVVGYTF
TRBV2	TRBJ2-1	CASSDSGGTYNEQFF
TRBV29-1	TRBJ1-1	CSVGTGRTEAFF
TRBV3-1/TRBV3-2	TRBJ2-7	CASSPRDRGSFYEQYF
TRBV3-1/TRBV3-2	TRBJ1-4	CASSPQGLLSEKLFF
TRBV25-1	TRBJ1-2	CASSKAGGGYGYTF
TRBV11-2	TRBJ1-2	CASSLLGQGRGYGYTF
TRBV7-6	TRBJ1-1	CASSPGTGGIPEAFF
TRBV27	TRBJ1-2	CASSLGGTNYGYTF
TRBV19	TRBJ2-6	CASRYKGLGANVLTF
TRBV7-9	TRBJ2-3	CASSLGLAELTDTQYF
TRBV18	TRBJ2-2	CASSARGGELFF
TRBV6-5	TRBJ2-5	CASSGGARETQYF
TRBV5-6	TRBJ1-6	CASSLRQSFYNSPLHF
TRBV10-1	TRBJ1-2	CASNQQGDRWYGYTF
TRBV10-3	TRBJ1-2	CAISESGALNYGYTF
TRBV28	TRBJ2-3	CASSLGRGGLADTQYF
TRBV6-1	TRBJ2-2	CASSDAGELFF
TRBV4-1	TRBJ2-2	CASSSPGSGVNTGELFF
TRBV6-2/TRBV6-3	TRBJ1-5	CASSYPRTGVLFQPQHF
TRBV5-1	TRBJ1-2	CASSSHTAEGGYTF
TRBV12-5	TRBJ1-2	CASGSSSGRLYGYTF
TRBV4-1	TRBJ2-3	CASSVAGGQLDTQYF
TRBV6-6	TRBJ2-5	CASTLTGSETQYF
TRBV27	TRBJ2-5	CASSLSPGMGETQYF
TRBV5-5	TRBJ2-7	CASSSAGYEQYF
TRBV25-1	TRBJ2-3	CASSEDLLGVTDTQYF
TRBV12-3/TRBV12-4	TRBJ1-5	CASRVQGAGAQHF
TRBV6-1	TRBJ2-2	CASSENGRPGELFF
TRBV6-1	TRBJ2-6	CASSEWGGPGANVLTF
TRBV6-5	TRBJ1-6	CASERGDSYSPLHF
TRBV15	TRBJ1-2	CATSRGDRGTNYGYTF
TRBV6-5	TRBJ1-3	CASRPRYSGNTIYF
TRBV27	TRBJ1-5	CASSLSPGQPQHF
TRBV4-1	TRBJ2-2	CASSQDQGKQLNTGELFF
TRBV28	TRBJ1-5	CAMSATGGGGNQPQHF
TRBV5-6	TRBJ2-1	CASSLSGLSISYNEQFF
TRBV28	TRBJ1-1	CASSLLQGSSEAFF
TRBV24-1	TRBJ2-1	CATSDTGQEGYNEQFF
TRBV5-1	TRBJ1-2	CASSETGYGYTF
TRBV27	TRBJ1-1	CASSYAGAGKTEAFF
TRBV28	TRBJ1-6	CASSRTGRGSPLHF
TRBV2	TRBJ1-5	CASSDLTGNFQPQHF
TRBV19	TRBJ1-2	CASSTGQGVYGYTF
TRBV28	TRBJ1-6	CASSSPGTGGRPLHF
TRBV6-5	TRBJ1-4	CASSYSLRRGNEKLFF
TRBV19	TRBJ1-1	CASTLTGGTEAFF
TRBV12-3/TRBV12-4	TRBJ1-3	CASSFPGNTIYF
TRBV10-3	TRBJ1-3	CAISESIGRASGNTIYF
TRBV7-9	TRBJ2-1	CASSSGDEQFF
TRBV12-5	TRBJ2-5	CASGLEETQYF
TRBV19	TRBJ1-1	CASSTNRGRLTEAFF
TRBV3-1/TRBV3-2	TRBJ1-2	CASSQDPGDGYTF